The 24 T cell receptor beta chains listed next were all sequenced from one sample in a study of blood T cell repertoires in COVID-19. Assay: immunoSEQ multiplex PCR; the TCRdb copy retains only in-frame clones and omits some. The table has some 300,000 clones, about nine tenths seen once. Sequencing was done on a sample of peripheral blood. These receptors were obtained from a woman in her twenties or thirties who had recovered from COVID-19.

The rearrangement uses TRBV19 and TRBJ2-4; D uncertain. The V and J ends lost 5 bases and 3 bases respectively, with 23 bases between them. The CDR3 consists of 18 residues. Germline V gene data show CDR1 as LNHDA and CDR2 as SQIVND (reference sequence). The CDR3 here is CASSPQRGPPINKNIQYF. CDR3 DNA sequence: TGTGCCAGTAGTCCCCAGCGAGGCCCACCAATCAACAAAAACATTCAGTACTTC.

The rearrangement links TRBV28 to TRBJ1-2, with a weak D call TRBD1 (6 bases). Germline CDR1 reads MDHEN; CDR2 reads SYDVKM. With 10 bases removed from V and 3 bases from J, the gap between germline ends came to 12 bases. This CDR3 contains 12 residues. DNA for the CDR3: TGTGCCACCCGGAAGGGGGACTATGGCTACACCTTC. This encodes CATRKGDYGYTF.

The gene calls are TRBV20-1 and TRBJ2-2, with D unresolved. Germline values: CDR1 DFQATT, CDR2 SNEGSKA (reference sequence). This CDR3 is built from 11 residues. The V end lost 6 bases, the J end lost 6 bases, and 8 bases lay between the germline ends. Here the CDR3 reads CSAVYSGELFF. CDR3 sequence (DNA): TGCAGTGCCGTGTATTCCGGGGAGCTGTTTTTT.

V usage is TRBV7-3 and J usage is TRBJ2-6; 7 nucleotides agree with TRBD1. Germline values: CDR1 SGHTA, CDR2 FQGTGA. The ends lost 5 bases at V and 2 bases at J; junction bases unmatched: 3. The length of the CDR3 is 15 residues. CDR3 DNA: TGTGCCAGCAGCCCACAGGGGCCTGGGGCCAACGTCCTGACTTTC. Translation: CASSPQGPGANVLTF.

The chain recombines TRBV7-9 with TRBJ1-2; D perhaps matches TRBD1 (6 bases). The germline V and J ends were trimmed by 5 bases and 4 bases, with 11 bases remaining between them. This CDR3 is built from 13 residues. Germline V gene data show CDR1 as SEHNR and CDR2 as FQNEAQ (reference sequence). In nucleotides, the CDR3 is TGTGCCAGCAGCCATCAGGGGTCCTATGGCTACACCTTC. This gives the protein CASSHQGSYGYTF.

This clone came up many times. The chain has TRBV27 and TRBJ2-1; 8 nucleotides align to TRBD1. The V and J ends lost 1 base and 6 bases, in that order; junction bases with no gene match: 5. CDR3 length: 15 residues. The germline V gene has CDR1 MNHEY and CDR2 SMNVEV (reference sequence). CDR3 protein: CASSLWQGAGNEQFF. CDR3 nucleotides: TGTGCCAGCAGTTTATGGCAGGGGGCCGGCAATGAGCAGTTCTTC.

The chain carries TRBV21-1 and TRBJ2-3; TRBD2, the table's D call, was not compared with the DNA. TRBV21-1 is designated a pseudogene. The CDR3 contains 20 residues. Here the CDR3 DNA reads TGTGCCAGCAGCAAACCTACGTTGACTAGCATGGGAACTAGCACAGATACGCAGTATTTT. It specifies CASSKPTLTSMGTSTDTQYF.

V usage is TRBV9 and J usage is TRBJ1-2, with TRBD1 identical over 9 bases. Germline-derived CDR1 and CDR2 are SGDLS and YYNGEE. This CDR3 is 16 amino acids long. The J segment lost 4 bases and the V segment lost 0 bases, leaving 7 bases of the junction unmatched. DNA of the CDR3: TGTGCCAGCAGCGTAGGAGCGGGACAGGGATCCTATGGCTACACCTTC. This gives the protein CASSVGAGQGSYGYTF.

This clone was seen a handful of times. This chain links TRBV29-1 with TRBJ1-1; D not resolved. This CDR3 is 13 amino acids long. The V gene's germline CDR1 is SQVTM and CDR2 ANQGSEA. V was cut by 4 bases and J by 1 base, with 10 bases left in between. CDR3 coding DNA: TGCAGCGTTGTCCGCCAGGCGAACACTGAAGCTTTCTTT. The encoded protein is CSVVRQANTEAFF.

This sequence joins TRBV2 and TRBJ1-5; maybe TRBD1 (5 bases). CDR1 and CDR2 from the germline V gene are SNHLY and FYNNEI. V was trimmed by 8 bases and J by 2 bases, leaving 10 bases between them. This CDR3 is 13 amino acids long. The CDR3 sequence: CASSRGGNQPQHF. CDR3 nucleotides: TGTGCCAGCTCGCGGGGCGGCAATCAGCCCCAGCATTTT. The whole variable domain, remainder taken from reference TRBV2 and TRBJ1-5, is EPEVTQTPSHQVTQMGQEVILRCVPISNHLYFYWYRQILGQKVEFLVSFYNNEISEKSEIFDDQFSVERPDGSNFTLKIRSTKLEDSAMYFCASSRGGNQPQHFGDGTRLSIL.

This clone was seen a single time. V is TRBV7-7 and J is TRBJ2-7; TRBD1 aligns across 9 bases. Germline V gene sequence: CDR1 SSHAT, CDR2 FNYEAQ (reference sequence). The ends lost 4 bases at V and 4 bases at J; junction bases unmatched: 5. This CDR3 region has 14 residues. The CDR3 reads CASSSGQGPYEQYF. CDR3 coding DNA: TGTGCCAGCAGCTCGGGACAGGGCCCTTACGAGCAGTACTTC.

This chain links TRBV5-1 with TRBJ2-5, with 12 nucleotides matching TRBD2. CDR1 is SGHRS and CDR2 is YFSETQ in the germline V gene. The CDR3 loop spans 15 amino acids. V lost 4 bases and J lost 3; bases outside the gene matches: 4. CDR3 amino acids: CASSPGLAGKETQYF. The CDR3 region has the DNA TGCGCCAGCAGCCCCGGACTAGCGGGGAAAGAGACCCAGTACTTC.

The chain couples TRBV28 to TRBJ1-2, with D possibly being TRBD1 (6 bases). The V gene lost 6 bases and the J gene lost 4 bases, with 12 bases spanning the gap. The CDR3 runs 13 residues. The germline V gene encodes CDR1 MDHEN and CDR2 SYDVKM. The CDR3 loop is CASSPTGGYGYTF. Here the CDR3 DNA reads TGTGCCAGCAGCCCGACAGGAGGCTATGGCTACACCTTC.

The CDR3 bases are TGTGCCAGCAGCCAAGTATTGCAGCGGGGGGGCCCTCGCACAGATACGCAGTATTTT. It yields the protein CASSQVLQRGGPRTDTQYF. This chain links TRBV4-2 with TRBJ2-3; 10 bases map to TRBD2. This CDR3 contains 19 residues. The germline V gene encodes CDR1 LGHNA and CDR2 YNFKEQ. Trimming removed 1 base from V and 1 base from J; junction bases left unmatched: 11.

V usage is TRBV7-3 and J usage is TRBJ1-3, with 7 bases identical to TRBD1. Germline V CDR1 and CDR2: SGHTA, FQGTGA. This CDR3 has 13 residues. V was clipped by 4 bases and J by 4 bases; unmatched bases: 1. CDR3 amino acids: CASSSDRGNTIYF. In DNA, the CDR3 is TGTGCCAGCAGCTCGGACAGGGGAAACACCATATATTTT.

This chain uses TRBV9 with TRBJ1-6; 7 positions match TRBD1. This CDR3 has 15 residues. The V gene's germline CDR1 is SGDLS and CDR2 YYNGEE. V was pared by 3 bases and J by 3 bases, with 3 bases of the junction left unmatched. In DNA, the CDR3 is TGTGCCAGCAGCGGGGGGACAGACTATAATTCACCCCTCCACTTT. Its translation is CASSGGTDYNSPLHF.

The CDR3 spells CASRRGQYTGELFF. The DNA of the CDR3 is TGTGCCAGCAGGCGAGGACAGTACACCGGGGAGCTGTTTTTT. The gene calls are TRBV7-2 and TRBJ2-2; possibly TRBD1 for D (6 bases). The CDR3 is 14 residues long. Germline V gene lookup returns CDR1 SGHTA and CDR2 FQGNSA. Deletions cut 6 bases from V and 3 bases from J, with 11 bases between.

The chain's CDR3 is CASSLGGGGGNTQYF. CDR3 sequence (DNA): TGTGCCAGCAGCTTAGGAGGGGGTGGAGGAAATACGCAGTATTTT. V is TRBV11-2 and J is TRBJ2-3; the D gene is possibly TRBD1 (6 bases). The CDR3 loop spans 15 amino acids. From germline, CDR1 is SGHAT and CDR2 FQNNGV. The V gene lost 1 base and the J gene lost 7 bases, with 15 bases spanning the gap.

The count of this clone is one. CDR3 amino acids: CASSFRGQLNTEAFF. CDR3 in DNA: TGTGCCAGCAGCTTCCGGGGACAACTGAACACTGAAGCTTTCTTT. The chain links TRBV5-6 to TRBJ1-1, with D tentatively TRBD1 (6 bases). The CDR3 contains 15 residues. From germline, CDR1 is SGHDT and CDR2 YYEEEE. Trimming shortened V by 2 bases and J by 0 bases, and 11 bases separated the two germline ends.

The chain uses TRBV4-3 and TRBJ1-6; 11 nucleotides line up with TRBD1. The V and J ends lost 2 bases and 3 bases, in that order; junction bases with no gene match: 6. The germline V gene has CDR1 LGHNA and CDR2 YSLEER. The CDR3 totals 18 residues. CDR3 nucleotide sequence: TGCGCCAGCAGCCAATCGGACAGGGGGCCGCGCTATAATTCACCCCTCCACTTT. As protein: CASSQSDRGPRYNSPLHF.

The chain couples TRBV2 to TRBJ2-1; tentatively, D is TRBD1 (5 bases). Germline CDR1 is SNHLY and CDR2 is FYNNEI. This CDR3 region has 11 residues. Trimming cost V 6 bases and J 14 bases, with 14 bases left between them. The CDR3 here is CASRGSRVKFF. The CDR3 bases are TGTGCCAGCAGGGGATCCAGGGTAAAGTTCTTC.

J is TRBJ2-5 and V is TRBV2; weak D call: TRBD1 (6 bases). Germline CDR1 SNHLY, CDR2 FYNNEI. Trimming took off 3 bases at V and 6 bases at J, with 11 bases between the two ends. The CDR3 loop spans 13 amino acids. The CDR3 reads CASSDAGVKTQYF. The CDR3 DNA reads as TGTGCCAGCAGTGACGCAGGGGTCAAGACCCAGTACTTC.

The chain combines TRBV19 with TRBJ2-2; D gene unclear. The germline V gene encodes CDR1 LNHDA and CDR2 SQIVND (reference sequence). Trimming took 6 bases from V and 1 from J, leaving 12 bases between them. The CDR3 runs 15 residues. The CDR3, as DNA: TGTGCCAGTAGCTTCTCTGTCCTGAACACCGGGGAGCTGTTTTTT. Translated, it gives CASSFSVLNTGELFF.

This clone was counted a single time. The genes are TRBV3-1 (or the pseudogene TRBV3-2) and TRBJ1-3; D not certain. Per the germline V gene, CDR1 is LGHDT and CDR2 is YNNKEL (reference sequence). This CDR3 region has 14 residues. The V end was cut by 1 base, the J end by 3 bases, with 7 bases between. The CDR3 spells CASSQAGFGNTIYF. The CDR3 DNA reads TGTGCCAGCAGCCAAGCGGGGTTTGGAAACACCATATATTTT.